The rows below give T cell receptor beta chains drawn from one sample of a study of neurological immune-mediated disorders. MiXCR was run by TCRdb on the 5' RACE reads, yielding one entry per CDR3 protein. The sample has around 15,000 distinct CDR3 sequences, 9% to 10% seen once. The sample was CD8+ T cells from blood. Every receptor here comes from a man in his forties or fifties in good health. Both conserved end residues are part of each CDR3. A D gene is named only where the DNA matches it firmly. For some rows the clone size is stated as once, few or many, or as a class when expanded; others skip it.

abundance	v_gene	d_gene	j_gene	CDR3aa	CDR3nt
many	TRBV20-1	NA	TRBJ2-1	CSARVRVNEQFF	TGCAGTGCTAGAGTCAGGGTGAATGAGCAGTTCTTC
NA	TRBV10-3	NA	TRBJ2-1	CAIRPQEGEGYNEQFF	TGTGCCATCAGGCCCCAGGAGGGAGAAGGCTACAATGAGCAGTTCTTC
many	TRBV7-9	TRBD2	TRBJ2-2	CASGSGSGGELFF	TGTGCCAGCGGTAGCGGGAGTGGCGGGGAGCTGTTTTTT
many	TRBV29-1	TRBD1	TRBJ2-7	CSVVTDRGLGYF	TGCAGCGTTGTAACGGACAGGGGTTTAGGGTACTTC
medium-sized	TRBV3-1	NA	TRBJ2-5	CASSRQLGGETQYF	TGTGCCAGCAGCCGCCAATTAGGGGGAGAGACCCAGTACTTC
many	TRBV7-2	NA	TRBJ1-6	CASSPQRDDFHF	TGTGCCAGCAGCCCCCAGAGAGATGATTTCCACTTT
many	TRBV29-1	TRBD1	TRBJ2-7	CSVQPRGQDEQYF	TGCAGCGTGCAACCAAGGGGGCAGGACGAGCAGTACTTC
many	TRBV13	NA	TRBJ2-7	CASSSRRDGGLEQYF	TGTGCCAGCAGCTCACGACGGGACGGAGGTCTCGAGCAGTACTTC
few	TRBV29-1	TRBD1	TRBJ2-7	CSVEDDRGLSYEQYF	TGCAGCGTTGAAGACGACAGGGGTCTCTCCTACGAGCAGTACTTC
many	TRBV28	NA	TRBJ2-7	CASSRDGTSYEQYF	TGTGCCAGCAGCCGGGACGGGACCTCCTACGAGCAGTACTTC
many	TRBV5-1	TRBD1	TRBJ2-7	CASSGGQGANEQYF	TGCGCCAGCAGCGGAGGACAGGGGGCCAACGAGCAGTACTTC
many	TRBV6-4	TRBD2	TRBJ2-1	CASSVRSGGNEQFF	TGTGCCAGCAGTGTTAGAAGCGGGGGGAATGAGCAGTTCTTC
NA	TRBV6-6	TRBD1	TRBJ2-1	CASNLDRGNEQFF	TGTGCCAGCAACCTGGACAGGGGGAATGAGCAGTTCTTC
many	TRBV12-3/TRBV12-4	NA	TRBJ2-5	CASSFWGAGETQYF	TGTGCCAGCAGTTTTTGGGGGGCGGGGGAGACCCAGTACTTC
medium-sized	TRBV24-1	NA	TRBJ2-1	CATSALAFSNEQFF	TGTGCCACCAGTGCACTAGCTTTTAGCAATGAGCAGTTCTTC
many	TRBV29-1	TRBD1	TRBJ2-1	CSVVVEGQGGGDYNEQFF	TGCAGCGTTGTCGTGGAGGGACAGGGGGGGGGCGATTACAATGAGCAGTTCTTC
many	TRBV20-1	NA	TRBJ2-1	CSATGRMGNEQFF	TGCAGTGCTACGGGACGAATGGGAAATGAGCAGTTCTTC
many	TRBV7-9	TRBD2	TRBJ2-7	CASSFTGRIHYEQYF	TGTGCCAGCAGCTTTACCGGGAGGATCCACTACGAGCAGTACTTC
NA	TRBV20-1	TRBD2	TRBJ2-5	CSASGRMEETQYF	TGCAGTGCGAGCGGGAGGATGGAAGAGACCCAGTACTTC
medium-sized	TRBV5-5	TRBD2	TRBJ2-3	CASRIFGTSGPTDTQYF	TGTGCCAGCCGGATCTTCGGGACTAGCGGGCCCACCGATACGCAGTATTTT
many	TRBV7-9	NA	TRBJ2-7	CASSLSVYEQYF	TGTGCCAGCAGCTTATCGGTCTACGAGCAGTACTTC
NA	TRBV7-8	TRBD1	TRBJ2-2	CASSADRGLGTGELFF	TGTGCCAGCAGCGCCGACAGGGGGCTTGGCACCGGGGAGCTGTTTTTT
medium-sized	TRBV29-1	NA	TRBJ2-1	CSVKTGAYFEQFF	TGCAGCGTTAAGACGGGAGCGTACTTTGAGCAGTTCTTC
many	TRBV4-1	NA	TRBJ1-2	CASSQPGIDYGYTF	TGCGCCAGCAGCCAACCAGGGATTGATTATGGCTACACCTTC
many	TRBV5-5	TRBD1	TRBJ2-1	CASSLADRSLYNEQFF	TGTGCCAGCAGCTTGGCGGACAGGAGCCTTTACAATGAGCAGTTCTTC
many	TRBV4-2	NA	TRBJ2-1	CASSQDRTLVYNEQFF	TGTGCCAGCAGCCAAGACCGTACCTTGGTCTACAATGAGCAGTTCTTC
many	TRBV20-1	NA	TRBJ2-3	CSAWFRSGSTDTQYF	TGCAGTGCTTGGTTCAGAAGCGGAAGCACAGATACGCAGTATTTT
many	TRBV29-1	NA	TRBJ2-7	CSVEVGRTYEQYF	TGCAGCGTGGAAGTAGGAAGGACTTACGAGCAGTACTTC
many	TRBV4-2	TRBD2	TRBJ2-7	CASSQDGLAGGFEQYF	TGTGCCAGCAGCCAGGATGGACTAGCGGGAGGGTTCGAGCAGTACTTC
many	TRBV12-3/TRBV12-4	TRBD1	TRBJ2-1	CASRTGTGVNEQFF	TGTGCCAGCAGAACCGGGACAGGGGTGAATGAGCAGTTCTTC
medium-sized	TRBV6-1	TRBD1	TRBJ2-2	CASTRTGTPGELFF	TGTGCCAGCACTCGGACAGGGACGCCCGGGGAGCTGTTTTTT
many	TRBV4-3	NA	TRBJ2-7	CASSQEARDYEQYF	TGCGCCAGCAGCCAAGAAGCCCGGGACTACGAGCAGTACTTC
many	TRBV18	TRBD2	TRBJ2-7	CASSPASGNYEQYF	TGTGCCAGCTCACCGGCTAGCGGGAACTACGAGCAGTACTTC
NA	TRBV5-1	NA	TRBJ2-7	CASSPTRGTYYEQYF	TGCGCCAGCAGCCCCACCCGTGGGACCTACTACGAGCAGTACTTC
many	TRBV3-1	NA	TRBJ1-1	CASSRTGVNTEAFF	TGTGCCAGCAGCCGCACGGGGGTGAACACTGAAGCTTTCTTT
few	TRBV12-2	NA	TRBJ1-5	CASRPEEIKGVQPQHF	TGTGCAAGTCGCCCAGAGGAGATCAAGGGGGTCCAGCCCCAGCATTTT
medium-sized	TRBV29-1	NA	TRBJ1-2	CSVEEPGRTNYGYTF	TGCAGCGTTGAAGAACCAGGACGGACTAACTATGGCTACACCTTC
many	TRBV5-6	NA	TRBJ2-7	CASSTGTAYEQYF	TGTGCCAGCAGCACCGGGACGGCCTACGAGCAGTACTTC
many	TRBV10-3	NA	TRBJ1-2	CASSPGNYGYTF	TGTGCCTCCAGCCCGGGGAACTATGGCTACACCTTC
many	TRBV7-2	TRBD1	TRBJ2-7	CASSFSGTGGSEQYF	TGTGCCAGCAGCTTCTCCGGGACAGGGGGGTCCGAGCAGTACTTC
many	TRBV12-3/TRBV12-4	NA	TRBJ1-2	CASSLTDGYTF	TGTGCCAGCAGTTTGACAGATGGCTACACCTTC
many	TRBV6-5	NA	TRBJ2-7	CASSPTGTPSVEQYF	TGTGCCAGCAGTCCTACCGGGACACCTTCTGTTGAGCAGTACTTC
many	TRBV18	NA	TRBJ2-7	CASSPEGSYEQYF	TGTGCCAGCTCACCCGAGGGGTCCTACGAGCAGTACTTC
many	TRBV4-2	TRBD1	TRBJ2-7	CASSPGTGLYEQYF	TGTGCCAGCAGCCCTGGGACAGGGCTTTACGAGCAGTACTTC
many	TRBV4-1	NA	TRBJ2-7	CASSHTASSSYEQYF	TGCGCCAGCTCCCATACCGCATCGAGCTCCTACGAGCAGTACTTC
NA	TRBV20-1	NA	TRBJ2-7	CSAELPSWPGGDEQYF	TGCAGTGCGGAGCTGCCCTCGTGGCCCGGGGGTGACGAGCAGTACTTC
many	TRBV12-3/TRBV12-4	NA	TRBJ2-3	CASPYTQYF	TGTGCCAGCCCCTATACGCAGTATTTT
many	TRBV7-2	TRBD2	TRBJ2-7	CASSLGSLAGTYEQYF	TGTGCCAGCAGCTTAGGAAGTCTAGCGGGAACCTACGAGCAGTACTTC
many	TRBV11-3	TRBD1	TRBJ2-2	CASSPRTGESAGELFF	TGTGCCAGCAGCCCCCGGACAGGGGAGTCGGCCGGGGAGCTGTTTTTT
many	TRBV11-1	NA	TRBJ2-7	CASSFHISYEQYF	TGTGCCAGCAGCTTCCACATCTCCTACGAGCAGTACTTC
many	TRBV11-2	TRBD2	TRBJ2-2	CASSFPRTSGRSTGELFF	TGTGCCAGCAGCTTCCCCCGGACTAGCGGGAGAAGCACCGGGGAGCTGTTTTTT
NA	TRBV28	NA	TRBJ1-2	CASRADGTTWGYTF	TGTGCCAGCAGAGCCGACGGGACTACATGGGGCTACACCTTC
many	TRBV6-5	TRBD1	TRBJ1-1	CASSHTQGAAEAFF	TGTGCCAGCAGTCACACCCAGGGGGCCGCTGAAGCTTTCTTT
many	TRBV5-6	NA	TRBJ1-1	CASSFSDSEAFF	TGTGCCAGCAGCTTTTCCGATAGTGAAGCTTTCTTT
many	TRBV27	TRBD2	TRBJ2-1	CASSFTSGGYNEQFF	TGTGCCAGCAGTTTTACTAGCGGGGGCTACAATGAGCAGTTCTTC